The clone carrying this T cell receptor beta chain was recorded at least ten times. The antigen is undetermined. The CDR3 end falls 3 residues outside the read, so it is completed with the germline J gene. Generated by immunoSEQ multiplex PCR, the TCRdb table keeps only in-frame clones and is missing some. The sample includes around 34,000 clones, none of them occurring once. The CDR3 is 15 amino acids. Germline assignment: CDR1 GTSNPN and CDR2 SVGIG (reference sequence). After removal of 2 bases from V and 7 bases from J, the junction contained 11 bases not matched to a gene. This sample is drawn from a study of T cell clonality in common variable immunodeficiency. Study outcomes and limitations: CVID subjects shared fewer TCRbeta clones than healthy controls did.

Donors gave roughly 4.5 to 9 ml heparinized peripheral whole blood. The rearrangement links TRBV30 to TRBJ1-5; 7 nucleotides match TRBD1. Sequencing was carried out using peripheral blood mononuclear cells. This clonotype was obtained from a person aged 18 to 75 in good health. The CDR3 DNA, read in part, is TGTGCCTGGAGTATTCAGACAGGGCCGGGACAGCCC. This codes for CAWSIQTGPGQP. The whole CDR3 reads CAWSIQTGPGQPQHF.